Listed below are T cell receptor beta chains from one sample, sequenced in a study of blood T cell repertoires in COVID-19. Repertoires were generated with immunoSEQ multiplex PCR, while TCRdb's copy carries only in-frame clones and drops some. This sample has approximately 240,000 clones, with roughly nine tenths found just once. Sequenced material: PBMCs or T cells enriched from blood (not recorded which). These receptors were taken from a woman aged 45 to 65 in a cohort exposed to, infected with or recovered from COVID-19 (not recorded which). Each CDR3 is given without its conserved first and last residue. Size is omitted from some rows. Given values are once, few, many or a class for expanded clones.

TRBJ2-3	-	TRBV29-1	SVEGGGASADTQY
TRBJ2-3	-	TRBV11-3	ASSRTGYPIVTQY
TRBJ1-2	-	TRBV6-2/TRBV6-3	ASSDGQGGRVYGYT
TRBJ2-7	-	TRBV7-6	ASSPGQSMYEQY
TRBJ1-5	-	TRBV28	ASSSGVQPQH
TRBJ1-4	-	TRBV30	AWRLQGYEKLF
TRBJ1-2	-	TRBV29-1	SVGQSNYGYT
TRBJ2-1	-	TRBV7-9	ASSLSVGGLYNEQF
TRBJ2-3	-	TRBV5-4	ASRGLADLSTDTQY
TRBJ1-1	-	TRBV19	ASRAGRNTEAF
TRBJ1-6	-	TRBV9	ASSPLGDRSNSPLH
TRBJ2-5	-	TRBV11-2	ASTTGARETQY
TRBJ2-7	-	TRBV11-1	ASGRTRTTYEQY
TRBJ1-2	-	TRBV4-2	ASSQDQGSHLYYGYT
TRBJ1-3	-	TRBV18	ATKPERTSGNTIY
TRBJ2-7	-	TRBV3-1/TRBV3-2	ASSQVLSSWSVQY
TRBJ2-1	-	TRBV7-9	ASSDSDRGNNEQF
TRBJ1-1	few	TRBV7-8	ASSLGDRGSTEAF
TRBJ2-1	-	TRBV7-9	ASSSEGTLNEQF